Listed below are T cell receptor beta chains from one sample, sequenced in a study of vaccination effects on CD4 cells after COVID-19. Their target antigens are unknown. Repertoires were generated with immunoSEQ multiplex PCR, while TCRdb's copy carries only in-frame clones and drops some. The sample records over 55,000 clones, 75% to 85% being singletons. The source was CD4+ T cells from PBMCs cultured with HCoV-229E spike peptides, collected before COVID-19 vaccination. The receptor set was obtained from a human donor who received a COVID-19 vaccine. The CDR3 runs from the conserved cysteine through the conserved F or W. A D gene is named only where the DNA matches it firmly. For some rows the clone size is stated as once, few or many, or as a class when expanded; others skip it.

V	J	size	D	CDR3	DNA
TRBV28	TRBJ1-2	.	.	CASQGNYGYTF	TGTGCCAGCCAGGGCAACTATGGCTACACCTTC
TRBV30	TRBJ1-2	.	.	CAWRKNAFGGYTF	TGTGCCTGGAGAAAAAACGCCTTTGGAGGCTACACCTTC
TRBV19	TRBJ2-2	.	TRBD2	CASSILGRGHTGELFF	TGTGCCAGTAGTATATTGGGGAGGGGCCACACCGGGGAGCTGTTTTTT
TRBV12-3/TRBV12-4	TRBJ1-1	.	.	CASSSGTYEAFF	TGTGCCAGCAGTTCCGGGACATATGAAGCTTTCTTT
TRBV18	TRBJ1-6	.	.	CASSPQGANSPLHF	TGTGCCAGCTCACCACAGGGCGCCAATTCACCCCTCCACTTT
TRBV6-5	TRBJ2-3	.	.	CASSYRGHSTDTQYF	TGTGCCAGCAGTTACAGGGGACATAGCACAGATACGCAGTATTTT
TRBV7-2	TRBJ2-3	few	TRBD1	CASSLAPGGTRTDTQYF	TGTGCCAGCAGCTTAGCGCCAGGGGGCACGAGGACAGATACGCAGTATTTT
TRBV14	TRBJ1-2	.	.	CASSIQGGGYTF	TGTGCCAGCAGCATACAGGGAGGTGGCTACACCTTC
TRBV4-1	TRBJ1-4	.	.	CASSQPGRTNEKLFF	TGCGCCAGCAGCCAGCCAGGGAGAACTAATGAAAAACTGTTTTTT
TRBV6-1	TRBJ2-3	.	.	CASSGRQATSTDTQYF	TGTGCCAGCAGTGGCAGACAAGCTACTAGCACAGATACGCAGTATTTT
TRBV9	TRBJ2-6	.	.	CASSVSSGANVLTF	TGTGCCAGCAGCGTCTCCTCTGGGGCCAACGTCCTGACTTTC
TRBV6-5	TRBJ2-5	.	TRBD2	CASSPLAGGETQYF	TGTGCCAGCAGCCCCCTAGCGGGGGGGGAGACCCAGTACTTC
TRBV30	TRBJ1-1	.	.	CAWSVGPVNTEAFF	TGTGCCTGGAGTGTCGGGCCAGTGAACACTGAAGCTTTCTTT
TRBV25-1	TRBJ1-4	.	.	CASSRSVLTNEKLFF	TGTGCCAGCAGTAGATCGGTCTTAACTAATGAAAAACTGTTTTTT
TRBV6-5	TRBJ1-1	.	TRBD1	CASSLRQGEAFF	TGTGCCAGCAGCCTTAGACAGGGAGAAGCTTTCTTT
TRBV28	TRBJ2-3	.	.	CASRGDTQYF	TGTGCCAGCAGGGGGGATACGCAGTATTTT
TRBV12-3/TRBV12-4	TRBJ1-1	.	TRBD1	CASSRQGNTEAFF	TGTGCCAGCAGTCGACAGGGGAACACTGAAGCTTTCTTT
TRBV5-1	TRBJ1-3	.	.	CASSLIPGNTIYF	TGCGCCAGCAGCCTCATTCCTGGAAACACCATATATTTT
TRBV5-1	TRBJ2-1	.	.	CASSLGGTPGEQFF	TGCGCCAGCAGCTTGGGAGGGACACCCGGTGAGCAGTTCTTC
TRBV6-5	TRBJ2-2	.	TRBD1	CASRRTGGTGELFF	TGTGCCAGCAGACGGACAGGTGGCACCGGGGAGCTGTTTTTT
TRBV5-8	TRBJ1-1	.	.	CASSSLRAGTNTEAFF	TGTGCCAGCAGCTCCCTGCGGGCAGGGACAAACACTGAAGCTTTCTTT
TRBV2	TRBJ1-5	.	TRBD1	CASRKDRAYQPQHF	TGTGCCAGCAGGAAGGACAGGGCATATCAGCCCCAGCATTTT
TRBV30	TRBJ2-1	.	.	CAYLGHLGTYNEQFF	TGTGCCTACTTAGGGCATTTAGGCACCTACAATGAGCAGTTCTTC
TRBV19	TRBJ2-1	.	.	CASSIDRGGQNEQFF	TGTGCCAGTAGTATAGATAGGGGGGGGCAGAATGAGCAGTTCTTC
TRBV7-3	TRBJ2-2	.	.	CASSLRGPLTGELFF	TGTGCCAGCAGCTTACGGGGGCCACTCACCGGGGAGCTGTTTTTT
TRBV19	TRBJ1-2	few	TRBD1	CASSVPGQGAGKDGYTF	TGTGCCAGTAGTGTTCCGGGACAGGGGGCAGGGAAGGATGGCTACACCTTC
TRBV6-2/TRBV6-3	TRBJ1-5	.	.	CASSYSRAGYSNQPQHF	TGTGCCAGCAGTTACTCGAGGGCAGGCTATAGCAATCAGCCCCAGCATTTT